This T cell receptor beta chain was obtained from a study of shared clonotypes between healthy human individuals. The study separated CD4+ cells into CD45RA+ naive and CD45RA-negative memory subsets. This table comes from immunoSEQ multiplex PCR, and its TCRdb copy is limited to in-frame clones, with some not included. The table shows 2 million to 3 million clones, with approximately 93% occurring only once. Study conclusions and caveats: Rarefaction gave evidence that sorted-subset sequencing remained incomplete despite large depth.

J gave up 6 bases and V 6 bases, and 7 bases lay outside the gene matches. Looked up from germline, CDR1 is MNHEY and CDR2 is SVGAGI. This CDR3 contains 14 residues. Points on this clone: Its antigen remains unidentified.

The receptor was isolated from a man younger than 35 in good health. Some clones in this sample may be carry-over from other donors' samples. The rearrangement links TRBV6-5 to TRBJ1-3, with 8 bases matching TRBD1. Input material: naive CD4+ T cells from PBMCs. The subset denotes: CD45RA+ positively selected. The DNA for the CDR3 is TGTGCCAGCAGACGGACAGGGAAGGAAAACACCATATATTTT. Its protein product is CASRRTGKENTIYF.